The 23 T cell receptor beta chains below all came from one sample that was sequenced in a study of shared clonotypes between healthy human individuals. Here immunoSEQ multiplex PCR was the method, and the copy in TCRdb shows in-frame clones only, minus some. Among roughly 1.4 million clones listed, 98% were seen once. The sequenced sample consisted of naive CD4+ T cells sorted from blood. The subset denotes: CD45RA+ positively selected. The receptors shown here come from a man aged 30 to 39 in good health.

CDR3 nucleotide sequence: TGTGCCAGTAGTATTCGATCCTCCAGGGTAGAAGGCCTGATGAACACTGAAGCTTTCTTT. Translation: CASSIRSSRVEGLMNTEAFF. The gene calls are TRBV19 and TRBJ1-1, with a possible D match to TRBD1 (5 bases). The length of the CDR3 is 20 residues. Germline V lookup: CDR1 LNHDA, CDR2 SQIVND (reference sequence). V was pared by 3 bases and J by 0 bases, with 26 bases between.

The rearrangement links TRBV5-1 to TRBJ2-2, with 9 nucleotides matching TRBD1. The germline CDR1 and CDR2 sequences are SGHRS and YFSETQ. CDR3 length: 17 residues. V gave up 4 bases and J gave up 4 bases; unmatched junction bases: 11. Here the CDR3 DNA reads TGCGCCAGCAGCAGGGGCACGGGACAGGGAATCACCGGGGAGCTGTTTTTT. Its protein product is CASSRGTGQGITGELFF.

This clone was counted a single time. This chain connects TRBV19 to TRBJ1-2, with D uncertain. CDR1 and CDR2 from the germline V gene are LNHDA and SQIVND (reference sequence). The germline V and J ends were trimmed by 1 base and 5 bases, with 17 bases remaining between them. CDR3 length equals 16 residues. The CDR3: CASSIGTVVGMYGYTF. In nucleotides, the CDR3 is TGTGCCAGTAGTATAGGAACGGTTGTAGGAATGTATGGCTACACCTTC.

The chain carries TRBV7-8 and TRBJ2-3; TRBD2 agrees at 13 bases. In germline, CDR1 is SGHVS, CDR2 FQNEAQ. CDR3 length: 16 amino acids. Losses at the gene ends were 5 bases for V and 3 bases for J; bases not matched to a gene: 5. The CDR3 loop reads CASSLRTSGGTDTQYF. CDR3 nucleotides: TGTGCCAGCAGCCTCAGGACTAGCGGGGGAACAGATACGCAGTATTTT. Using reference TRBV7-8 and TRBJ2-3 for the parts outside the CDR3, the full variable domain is GAGVSQSPRYKVAKRGQDVALRCDPISGHVSLFWYQQALGQGPEFLTYFQNEAQLDKSGLPSDRFFAERPEGSVSTLKIQRTQQEDSAVYLCASSLRTSGGTDTQYFGPGTRLTVL.

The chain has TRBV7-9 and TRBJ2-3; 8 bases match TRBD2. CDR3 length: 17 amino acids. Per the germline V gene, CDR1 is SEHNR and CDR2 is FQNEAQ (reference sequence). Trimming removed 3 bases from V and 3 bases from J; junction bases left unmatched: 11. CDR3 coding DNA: TGTGCCAGCAGCTTTGATTTAGCGGGAATTATGACAGATACGCAGTATTTT. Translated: CASSFDLAGIMTDTQYF.

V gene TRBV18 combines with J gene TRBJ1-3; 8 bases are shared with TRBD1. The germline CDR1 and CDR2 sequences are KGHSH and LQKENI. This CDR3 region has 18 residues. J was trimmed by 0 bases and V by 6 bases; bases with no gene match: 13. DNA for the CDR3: TGTGCCAGCTCGGAAATAGGACAGGGAAGCACCTCTGGAAACACCATATATTTT. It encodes CASSEIGQGSTSGNTIYF.

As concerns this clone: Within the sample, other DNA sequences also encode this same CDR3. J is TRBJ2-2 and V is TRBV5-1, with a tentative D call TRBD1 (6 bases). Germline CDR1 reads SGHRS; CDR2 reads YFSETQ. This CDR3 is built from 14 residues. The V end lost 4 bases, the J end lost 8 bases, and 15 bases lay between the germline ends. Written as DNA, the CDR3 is TGCGCCAGCAGCAGCAGAACAGGGCCGGGGGAGCTGTTTTTT. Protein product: CASSSRTGPGELFF.

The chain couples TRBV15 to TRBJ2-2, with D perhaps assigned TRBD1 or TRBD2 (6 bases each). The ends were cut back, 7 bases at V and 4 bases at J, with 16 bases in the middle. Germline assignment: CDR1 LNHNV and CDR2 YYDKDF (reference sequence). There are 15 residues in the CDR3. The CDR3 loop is CATTEGGSATGELFF. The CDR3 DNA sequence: TGTGCCACCACAGAGGGGGGATCGGCCACCGGGGAGCTGTTTTTT. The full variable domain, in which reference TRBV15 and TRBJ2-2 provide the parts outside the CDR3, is DAMVIQNPRYQVTQFGKPVTLSCSQTLNHNVMYWYQQKSSQAPKLLFHYYDKDFNNEADTPDNFQSRRPNTSFCFLDIRSPGLGDTAMYLCATTEGGSATGELFFGEGSRLTVL.

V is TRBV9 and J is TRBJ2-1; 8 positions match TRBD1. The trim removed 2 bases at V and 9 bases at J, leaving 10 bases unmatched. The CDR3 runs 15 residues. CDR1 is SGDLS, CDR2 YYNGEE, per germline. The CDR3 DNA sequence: TGTGCCAGCAGCGTCCAATTGACAGGGGATGCTGAGCAGTTCTTC. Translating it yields CASSVQLTGDAEQFF.

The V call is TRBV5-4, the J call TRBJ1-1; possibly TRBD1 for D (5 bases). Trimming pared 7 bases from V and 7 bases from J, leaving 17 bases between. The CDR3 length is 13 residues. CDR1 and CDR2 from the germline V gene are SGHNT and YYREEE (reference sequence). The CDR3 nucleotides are TGTGCCAGCGGCCTCTGGGGGGTAGATGAAGCTTTCTTT. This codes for CASGLWGVDEAFF. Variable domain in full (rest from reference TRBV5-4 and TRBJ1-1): ETGVTQSPTHLIKTRGQQVTLRCSSQSGHNTVSWYQQALGQGPQFIFQYYREEENGRGNFPPRFSGLQFPNYSSELNVNALELDDSALYLCASGLWGVDEAFFGQGTRLTVV.

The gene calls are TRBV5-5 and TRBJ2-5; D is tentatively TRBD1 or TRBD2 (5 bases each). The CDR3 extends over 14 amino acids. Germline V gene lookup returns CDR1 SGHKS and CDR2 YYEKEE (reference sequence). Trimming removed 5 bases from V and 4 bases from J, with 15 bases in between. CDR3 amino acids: CASSLGDGTETQYF. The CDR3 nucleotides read TGTGCCAGCAGTTTAGGAGACGGGACAGAGACCCAGTACTTC.

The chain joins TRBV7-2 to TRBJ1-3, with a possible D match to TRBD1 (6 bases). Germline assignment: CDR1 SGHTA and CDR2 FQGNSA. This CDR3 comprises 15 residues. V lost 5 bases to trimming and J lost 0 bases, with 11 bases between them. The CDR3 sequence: CASSAGQFSGNTIYF. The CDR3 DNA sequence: TGTGCCAGCAGCGCCGGACAGTTCTCTGGAAACACCATATATTTT.

CDR3 bases: TGTGCCAGCAGCGTAGGCCAGGCAGGGAACACTGAAGCTTTCTTT. It translates to CASSVGQAGNTEAFF. The chain has TRBV9 and TRBJ1-1; D is undetermined. The V gene's germline CDR1 is SGDLS and CDR2 YYNGEE. V was pared by 0 bases and J by 1 base, with 10 bases between. The CDR3 covers 15 residues.

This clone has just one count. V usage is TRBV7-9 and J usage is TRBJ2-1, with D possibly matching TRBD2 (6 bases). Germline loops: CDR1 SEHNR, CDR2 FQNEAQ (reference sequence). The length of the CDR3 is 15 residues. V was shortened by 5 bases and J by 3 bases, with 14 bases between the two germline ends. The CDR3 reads CASSLPEGNYNEQFF. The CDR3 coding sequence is TGTGCCAGCAGCCTCCCGGAGGGAAACTACAATGAGCAGTTCTTC.

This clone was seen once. The CDR3 nucleotides are TGTGCCAGCGGACAGGGGTCTGGGGCCAACGTCCTGACTTTC. Translation: CASGQGSGANVLTF. The chain recombines TRBV7-9 with TRBJ2-6; 9 bases are a match to TRBD1. In germline, CDR1 is SEHNR, CDR2 FQNEAQ (reference sequence). The CDR3 covers 14 residues. With V trimmed by 8 bases and J by 1 base, 0 bases remained unmatched.

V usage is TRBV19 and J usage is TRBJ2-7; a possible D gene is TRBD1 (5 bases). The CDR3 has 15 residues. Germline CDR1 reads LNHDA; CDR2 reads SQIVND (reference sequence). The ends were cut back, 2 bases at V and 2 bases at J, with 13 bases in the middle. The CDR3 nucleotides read TGTGCCAGTAGTATATTCCGGACAACTCCCTACGAGCAGTACTTC. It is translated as CASSIFRTTPYEQYF.

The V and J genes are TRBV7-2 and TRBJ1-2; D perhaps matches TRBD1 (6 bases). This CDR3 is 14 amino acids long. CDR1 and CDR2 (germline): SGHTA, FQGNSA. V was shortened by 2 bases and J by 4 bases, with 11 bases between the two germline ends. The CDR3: CASSLLDRSYGYTF. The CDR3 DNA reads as TGTGCCAGCAGCTTACTGGACAGAAGCTATGGCTACACCTTC.

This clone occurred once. DNA for the CDR3: TGTGCCAGCAGTGGTTACCCGGACAGGAAGGGCGGCTACACCTTC. Encoded protein: CASSGYPDRKGGYTF. The V call is TRBV25-1, the J call TRBJ1-2; TRBD1 matches at 7 bases. This CDR3 has 15 residues. Germline-derived CDR1 and CDR2 are MGHDK and SYGVNS. V gave up 4 bases and J gave up 8 bases; unmatched junction bases: 13.

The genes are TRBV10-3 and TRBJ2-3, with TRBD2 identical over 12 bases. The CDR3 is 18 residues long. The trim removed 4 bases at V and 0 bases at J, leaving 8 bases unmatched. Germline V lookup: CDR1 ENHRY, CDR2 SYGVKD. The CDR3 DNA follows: TGTGCCATCAGTGGGTCGGCTGGGACTAGCGGGAGCACAGATACGCAGTATTTT. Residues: CAISGSAGTSGSTDTQYF.

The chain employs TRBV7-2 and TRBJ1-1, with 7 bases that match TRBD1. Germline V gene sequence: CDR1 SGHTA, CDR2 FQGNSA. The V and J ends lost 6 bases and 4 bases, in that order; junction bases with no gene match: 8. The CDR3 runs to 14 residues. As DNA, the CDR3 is TGTGCCAGCAGTTACAGGGGCGGGGGCACTGAAGCTTTCTTT. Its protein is CASSYRGGGTEAFF.

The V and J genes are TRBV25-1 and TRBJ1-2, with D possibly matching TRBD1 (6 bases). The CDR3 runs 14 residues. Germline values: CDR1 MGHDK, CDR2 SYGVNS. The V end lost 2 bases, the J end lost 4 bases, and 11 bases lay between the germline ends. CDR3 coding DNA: TGTGCCAGCAGTGAAAATGGACAGATCTATGGCTACACCTTC. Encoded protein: CASSENGQIYGYTF.

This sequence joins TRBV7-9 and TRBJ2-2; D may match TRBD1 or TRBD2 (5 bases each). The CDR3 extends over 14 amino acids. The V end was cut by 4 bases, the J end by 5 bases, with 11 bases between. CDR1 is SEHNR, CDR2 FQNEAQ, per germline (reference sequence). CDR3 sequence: CASSSGTETGELFF. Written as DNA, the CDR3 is TGTGCCAGCAGCTCAGGGACGGAAACCGGGGAGCTGTTTTTT.

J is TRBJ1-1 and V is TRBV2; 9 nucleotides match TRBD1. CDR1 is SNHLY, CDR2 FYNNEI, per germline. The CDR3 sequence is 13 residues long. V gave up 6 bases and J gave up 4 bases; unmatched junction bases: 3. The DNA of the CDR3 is TGTGCCAGCAGGGGGACAGGGAGCACTGAAGCTTTCTTT. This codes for CASRGTGSTEAFF.